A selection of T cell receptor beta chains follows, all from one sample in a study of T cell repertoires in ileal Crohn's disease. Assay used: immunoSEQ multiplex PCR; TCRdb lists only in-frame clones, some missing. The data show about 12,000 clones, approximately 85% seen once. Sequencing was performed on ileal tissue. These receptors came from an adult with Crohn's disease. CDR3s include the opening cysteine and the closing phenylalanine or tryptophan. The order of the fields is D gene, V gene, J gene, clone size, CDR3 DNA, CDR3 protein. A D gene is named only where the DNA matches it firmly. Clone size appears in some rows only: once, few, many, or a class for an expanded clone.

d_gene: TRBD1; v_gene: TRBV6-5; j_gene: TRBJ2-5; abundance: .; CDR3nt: TGTGCCAGCAGTCACCGACAGGGGCGACGTGAGACCCAGTACTTC; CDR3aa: CASSHRQGRRETQYF
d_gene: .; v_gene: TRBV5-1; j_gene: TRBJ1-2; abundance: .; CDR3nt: TGCGCCAGCTACGACACGGGGAACTATGGCTACACCTTC; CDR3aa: CASYDTGNYGYTF
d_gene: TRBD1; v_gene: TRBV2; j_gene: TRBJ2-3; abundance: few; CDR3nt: TGTGCCAGCAGGGGTGGACAGGGCGCAGATACGCAGTATTTT; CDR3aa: CASRGGQGADTQYF
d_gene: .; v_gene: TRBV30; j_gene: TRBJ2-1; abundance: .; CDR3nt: TGTGCCTGGAGTAGGGGGTACAATGAGCAGTTCTTC; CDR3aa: CAWSRGYNEQFF
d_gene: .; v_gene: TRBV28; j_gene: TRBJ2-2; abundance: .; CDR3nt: TGTGCCAGCAGGATCCGGGAGAACACCGGGGAGCTGTTTTTT; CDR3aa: CASRIRENTGELFF
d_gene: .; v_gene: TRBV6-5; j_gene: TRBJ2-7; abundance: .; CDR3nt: TGTGCCAGCAGGGGGCTTGCCTACGAGCAGTACTTC; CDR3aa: CASRGLAYEQYF
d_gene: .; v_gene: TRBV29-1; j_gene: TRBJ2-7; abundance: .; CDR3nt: TGCAGCGTTGTGGCGGACTCCTACGAGCAGTACTTC; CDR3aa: CSVVADSYEQYF
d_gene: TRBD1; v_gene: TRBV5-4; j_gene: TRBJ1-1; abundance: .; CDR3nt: TGTGCCAGTCTACAGGGGGGAGGCGGGAACACTGAAGCTTTCTTT; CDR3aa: CASLQGGGGNTEAFF
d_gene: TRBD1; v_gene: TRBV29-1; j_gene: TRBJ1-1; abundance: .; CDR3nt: TGCAGCGTCCCCGGGACAGGGGGCTACACTGAAGCTTTCTTT; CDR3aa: CSVPGTGGYTEAFF
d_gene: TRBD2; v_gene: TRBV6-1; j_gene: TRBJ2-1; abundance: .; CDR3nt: TGTGCCAGCATGGAGCGGGGGACCTACAATGAGCAGTTCTTC; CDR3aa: CASMERGTYNEQFF
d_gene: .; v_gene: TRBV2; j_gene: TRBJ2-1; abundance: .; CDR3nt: TGTGCCAGCAGTCAGACTTTGTACAATGAGCAGTTCTTC; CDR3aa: CASSQTLYNEQFF
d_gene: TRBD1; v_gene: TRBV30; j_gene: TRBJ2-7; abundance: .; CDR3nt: TGTGCCTGGAGTGTACAGGGGAAGAGTTCCTACGAGCAGTACTTC; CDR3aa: CAWSVQGKSSYEQYF
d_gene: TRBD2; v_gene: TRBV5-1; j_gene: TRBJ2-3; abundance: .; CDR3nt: TGCGCCAGCAGCTTGGAGCTAGCGGGGCCCAGCACAGATACGCAGTATTTT; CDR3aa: CASSLELAGPSTDTQYF
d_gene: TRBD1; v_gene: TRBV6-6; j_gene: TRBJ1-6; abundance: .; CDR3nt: TGTGCCAGCAAACGGGACAGGTACTATAATTCACCCCTCCACTTT; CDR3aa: CASKRDRYYNSPLHF
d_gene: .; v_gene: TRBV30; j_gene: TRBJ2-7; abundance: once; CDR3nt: TGTGCCTGGAGTTACAGAACGACATTAGGCTCCTACGAGCAGTACTTC; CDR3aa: CAWSYRTTLGSYEQYF
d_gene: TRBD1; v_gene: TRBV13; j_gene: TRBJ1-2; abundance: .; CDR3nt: TGTGCCAGCAGCTCCGTGACAGGGGAAGGTGGCTACACCTTC; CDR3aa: CASSSVTGEGGYTF
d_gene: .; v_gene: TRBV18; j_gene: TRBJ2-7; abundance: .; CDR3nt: TGTGCCAGCTCACCACCGCCGGGCTACGAGCAGTACTTC; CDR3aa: CASSPPPGYEQYF
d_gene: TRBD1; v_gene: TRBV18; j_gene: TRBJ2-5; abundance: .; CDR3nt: TGTGCCAGCTCACCCGCTCCGGGACAGAGGCCCCAGTACTTC; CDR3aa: CASSPAPGQRPQYF
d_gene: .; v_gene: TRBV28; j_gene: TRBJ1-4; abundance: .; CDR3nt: TGTGCCAGCAGTAACGGACAGACGACTAATGAAAAACTGTTTTTT; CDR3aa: CASSNGQTTNEKLFF
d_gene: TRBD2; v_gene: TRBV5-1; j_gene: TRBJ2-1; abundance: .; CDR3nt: TGCGCCAGCAGTCTAACGGGACTAGCGGGAGGGCCCTGGCAGTTCTTC; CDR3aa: CASSLTGLAGGPWQFF
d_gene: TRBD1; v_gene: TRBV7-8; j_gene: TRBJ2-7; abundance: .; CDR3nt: TGTGCCAGCAGCTTACGGGACAGGGACGAGCAGTACTTC; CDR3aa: CASSLRDRDEQYF
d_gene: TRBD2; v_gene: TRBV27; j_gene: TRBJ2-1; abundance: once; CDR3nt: TGTGCCAGCAGCCACTTAAAGGCCCTAGAAGCGGGGGGCGGGGAGCAGTTCTTC; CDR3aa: CASSHLKALEAGGGEQFF
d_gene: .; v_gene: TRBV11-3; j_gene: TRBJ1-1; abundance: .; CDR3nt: TGTGCCAGCAGCGGCCCAGGGAACACTGAAGCTTTCTTT; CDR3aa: CASSGPGNTEAFF
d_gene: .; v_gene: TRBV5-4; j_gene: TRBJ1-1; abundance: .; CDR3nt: TGTGCCAGCAGCTTGGGGTCGACAGAGAACACTGAAGCTTTCTTT; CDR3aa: CASSLGSTENTEAFF
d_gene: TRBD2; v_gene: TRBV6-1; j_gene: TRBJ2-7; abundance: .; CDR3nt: TGTGCCAGCAGGACTATGGCGGGAGTGGAAGAGCAGTACTTC; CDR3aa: CASRTMAGVEEQYF
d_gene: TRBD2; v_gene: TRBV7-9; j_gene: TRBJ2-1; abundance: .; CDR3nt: TGTGCCAGCAGGGAACTAGCGGGGGGATCACAGTTCTTC; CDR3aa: CASRELAGGSQFF
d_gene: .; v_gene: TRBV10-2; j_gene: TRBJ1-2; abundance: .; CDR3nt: TGCGCCAGCAGTGAGTCGTTTTCAGGAAACTATGGCTACACCTTC; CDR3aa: CASSESFSGNYGYTF
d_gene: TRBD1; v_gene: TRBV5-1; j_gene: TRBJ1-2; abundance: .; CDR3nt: TGCGCCAGCAGCCCAGGACAGGGGGCGATCTATGGCTACACCTTC; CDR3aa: CASSPGQGAIYGYTF
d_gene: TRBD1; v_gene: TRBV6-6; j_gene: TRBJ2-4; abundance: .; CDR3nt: TGTGCCAGCAGTCGGGACAGAAGGGCCAAAAACATTCAGTACTTC; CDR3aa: CASSRDRRAKNIQYF
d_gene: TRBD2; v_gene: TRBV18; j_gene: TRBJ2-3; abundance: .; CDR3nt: TGTGCCAGCTCACTCGGGACGGGGGGAGATACGCAGTATTTT; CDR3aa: CASSLGTGGDTQYF
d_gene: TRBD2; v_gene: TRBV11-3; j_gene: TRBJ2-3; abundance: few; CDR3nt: TGTGCCAGCAGCTTACCCCTTGAAGCGGGAGTTGTAGATACGCAGTATTTT; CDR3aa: CASSLPLEAGVVDTQYF